This TCR beta chain appears in the sequencing data of a study of chemoradiotherapy in HPV16-positive cancers. In the case of this clone: Its antigen is unidentified.

The method was immunoSEQ multiplex PCR; TCRdb's version includes in-frame clones alone and lacks a portion of them. The repertoire includes over a thousand clones, around 91% of them detected once, and less than 2.5% sits in the top ten. This CDR3 region has 14 residues. Germline loops: CDR1 SGHAT, CDR2 FQNNGV. The V segment lost 3 bases and the J segment 9 bases; nucleotides outside the gene matches: 4. Overall study results and limits: Candidate HPV-specific clones and E7-related TCR motifs grew in tumor during treatment.

Repertoires were sampled repeatedly during chemoradiotherapy. The clonotype comes from a human donor with HPV-associated anogenital cancer. V and J are TRBV11-2 and TRBJ2-3; TRBD2 aligns across 12 bases. The sequencing used tumor tissue, collected from a patient who underwent chemoradiotherapy. CDR3 amino acids: CASSLRLAGATQYF. The CDR3, as DNA: TGTGCCAGCAGCTTGCGACTAGCGGGAGCGACGCAGTATTTT.